This entry concerns a single TCR beta chain. What it binds is unknown. The sample contains more than one DNA sequence encoding this CDR3. The data belong to a study of lymphopenia after photon versus proton radiotherapy. Study results and caveats: Relative stability marked proton patients; photon patients lost diversity and naive cells. After lymphocyte nadir, photon-treated repertoires showed oligoclonal expansion, especially CD8+ Temra.

Some clones are missing from TCRdb's copy, which holds only in-frame ones; the method was immunoSEQ multiplex PCR. The sample has 65,000 to 85,000 clones; 85% to 95% are singletons. Germline CDR1 SGDLS, CDR2 YYNGEE. The CDR3 loop spans 12 amino acids. V dropped 3 bases and J dropped 3 bases, with 6 bases sitting between them. The source was peripheral blood, collected from a patient treated with photon-based radiotherapy. The chain has TRBV9 and TRBJ1-1; D call uncertain. The clonotype originates from a woman in her forties with cholangiocarcinoma. DNA for the CDR3: TGTGCCAGCAGCGCACGGGACACTGAAGCTTTCTTT. Translated: CASSARDTEAFF.